This T cell receptor (beta chain) derives from a study of CD8+CD57+ T cells in acquired aplastic anemia. Study results and caveats: Among patients, total CD4+ and CD8+ pools exceeded CD8+CD57+ cells in diversity. Patients and controls shared 25 to 35 CD8+ CDR3 sequences, highly expressed in patients.

This clonotype appeared many times. The antigen is unknown. It was genomic DNA that served as the template for profiling TCR beta VDJ and CDR3. TCRdb processed the reads anew with MiXCR; each CDR3 protein has one entry. Of roughly 16,000 distinct CDR3 sequences in the sample, about 40% are singletons; the top ten hold 65% to 90%. Previously, flow cytometry had revealed CD8+CD57+ cell expansion in the patients chosen for sequencing. Additionally, CD8+CD57+ effector memory cells underwent sequencing in 2 of 12 patients. Severe acquired aplastic anemia was present in all patients. CDR1 and CDR2 (germline): KGHDR, SFDVKD. V trimming: 3 bases; J trimming: 3 bases; junction bases outside the gene matches: 0. This CDR3 has 14 amino acids.

Sample: CD8+CD57+ T cells sorted from PBMCs. The subset: bead-enriched CD8+CD57+ effector memory T cells from SAA patients. This sequence joins TRBV24-1 and TRBJ2-2; 7 bases agree with TRBD1. The sequence came from a human donor with aplastic anemia. CDR3: CATSDDRDTGELFF. DNA of the CDR3: TGTGCCACCAGTGATGACAGGGACACCGGGGAGCTGTTTTTT.